The 12 T cell receptor beta chains in this list originate from one sample, sequenced in a study of tumor-infiltrating lymphocytes in primary liver carcinoma. Taking roughly 20-34 mg of unsorted bulk tissue, the authors co-extracted RNA and DNA. With 500 ng total RNA as template and a constant-region primer, TCR beta cDNA was made. ARM-PCR, slightly modified, supplied the TCR beta libraries through three nested multiplex PCR rounds. For around 10 cycles apiece, the opening two PCR rounds ran with TRBV1-TRBV30 forward primers and a C-beta reverse primer. TCRdb independently ran MiXCR on the multiplex PCR reads; one entry per CDR3 protein. The sample consists of about 21,000 distinct CDR3 sequences, roughly 79% of them appearing once. What was sequenced was liver tumor tissue from sampling region 1. Stated subset: tumor region T1, superior pole. The receptor source for this set is a woman in her 30s with primary liver carcinoma and hepatitis B virus infection.

In regard to this clonotype: One junction end disagrees with the germline gene, perhaps due to a read error. The chain joins TRBV4-3 to TRBJ2-2; 10 bases match TRBD2. The germline V gene encodes CDR1 LGHNA and CDR2 YSLEER. The CDR3 has 19 residues. Here the CDR3 DNA reads TGCACCAGCAGCGTACTAGCGGGAAGGCCCTGTTCGAACACCGGGGAGCTGTTTTTT. Residues: CTSSVLAGRPCSNTGELFF.

On this clonotype: One junction end does not reproduce the germline sequence, and a read error may be involved. The chain couples TRBV5-4 to TRBJ2-3; D is unclear. Germline assignment: CDR1 SGHNT and CDR2 YYREEE (reference sequence). The CDR3 spans 17 residues. CDR3 nucleotide sequence: TGCGCCAGCAGCGTAGCCAGACACCCTCCACCCACAGATACGCAGTATTTT. It specifies CASSVARHPPPTDTQYF. Complete variable domain (other parts from reference TRBV5-4 and TRBJ2-3): ETGVTQSPTHLIKTRGQQVTLRCSSQSGHNTVSWYQQALGQGPQFIFQYYREEENGRGNFPPRFSGLQFPNYSSELNVNALELDDSALYLCASSVARHPPPTDTQYFGPGTRLTVL.

Concerning this clonotype itself: Given the absence of the conserved phenylalanine or tryptophan at the CDR3 end, a read error is likely. The gene calls are TRBV6-2 or TRBV6-3 and TRBJ1-5, with TRBD1 as a possible D gene (6 bases). The CDR3 runs to 13 residues. Germline V gene data show CDR1 as MNHEY and CDR2 as SVGEGT. CDR3 DNA sequence: TGTGTCAGCAGTTACCGGGACAATCAGTCCCAGCATTCT. Amino acids: CVSSYRDNQSQHS.

Points on this clonotype: The conserved final phenylalanine or tryptophan is absent from the CDR3, which likely points to a read error. The DNA is left out, because the CDR3 cannot be placed on it with certainty; the CDR3 is given as TCRdb lists it. The rearrangement joins TRBV11-2 to TRBJ2-1; the table names TRBD2, a call not compared with the DNA. The CDR3 spans 16 residues, counting both ends. Germline V CDR1 and CDR2: SGHAT, FQNNGV. The CDR3 reads CASSTSLAGGYNGQLL.

The chain recombines TRBV28 with TRBJ1-1; the D gene is possibly TRBD1 (6 bases). Germline loops: CDR1 MDHEN, CDR2 SYDVKM. The CDR3 runs to 15 residues. V gave up 6 bases and J gave up 1 base, with 15 bases separating them. CDR3 residues: CASRHRVVSNTEAFF. The CDR3 DNA sequence: TGTGCCAGCAGGCACAGGGTAGTATCGAACACTGAAGCTTTCTTT. The full variable domain, completed using reference TRBV28 and TRBJ1-1, is DVKVTQSSRYLVKRTGEKVFLECVQDMDHENMFWYRQDPGLGLRLIYFSYDVKMKEKGDIPEGYSVSREKKERFSLILESASTNQTSMYLCASRHRVVSNTEAFFGQGTRLTVV.

About this clonotype: One end of the junction fails to match germline, which may point to a read error. The rearrangement uses TRBV11-1 and TRBJ2-1; D uncertain. The germline V gene encodes CDR1 SGHAT and CDR2 FQDESV (reference sequence). The CDR3 runs 13 residues. The CDR3 nucleotides are TGTACCAGCAGCTTAGGTCGGGCAAATGAGCAGTTCTTC. It codes for CTSSLGRANEQFF.

For this clonotype: Without the conserved terminal phenylalanine or tryptophan, this CDR3 likely stems from a read error. The rearrangement uses TRBV6-6 and TRBJ2-6; D is unclear. Trimming removed 8 bases from V and 5 bases from J, with 16 bases in between. The CDR3 is 15 residues long. Per germline, CDR1 MNHNY and CDR2 SVGAGI (reference sequence). CDR3 DNA sequence: TGTGCCAGCTTCCTCGGTAAGGGTAGGGCCAACGTCCTGACTATC. Its protein is CASFLGKGRANVLTI.

For this clonotype: One end of the junction is discordant with germline, which a read error may explain. The chain carries TRBV30 and TRBJ1-1; no firm D call. The CDR3 is 13 residues long. CDR1 and CDR2 from the germline V gene are GTSNPN and SVGIG (reference sequence). The CDR3 nucleotides read TGTGCCTGGAACTCCCAAGGAGGCCCTGAAGCCTTATTT. Translated: CAWNSQGGPEALF.

As for this clonotype: This CDR3 fails to terminate in the conserved phenylalanine or tryptophan, so it likely reflects a read error. The V gene is TRBV11-3, the J gene TRBJ1-6; no clear D gene. Germline lookup yields CDR1 SGHNT and CDR2 YENEEA. This CDR3 region has 15 residues. The CDR3: CASNFKWSYNAPLHY. The CDR3 coding sequence is TGTGCCAGCAACTTTAAGTGGAGCTATAATGCACCCCTCCACTAT.

This rearrangement joins TRBV29-1 to TRBJ2-3; D might be TRBD2 (6 bases). The V end lost 7 bases, the J end lost 5 bases, and 13 bases lay between the germline ends. Germline V gene data show CDR1 as SQVTM and CDR2 as ANQGSEA. This CDR3 spans 12 amino acids. This chain's CDR3 is CSATTAGDTQYF. The CDR3 DNA reads TGCAGCGCGACGACAGCGGGAGATACGCAGTATTTT.

As regards this clonotype: The conserved phenylalanine or tryptophan is not found at the CDR3 terminus, so this likely reflects a read error. The gene calls are TRBV6-6 and TRBJ2-3, with a possible D match to TRBD2 (6 bases). V was pared by 9 bases and J by 11 bases, with 33 bases between. This CDR3 is 17 amino acids long. Germline CDR1 MNHNY, CDR2 SVGAGI (reference sequence). The chain's CDR3 is CARNSTLDRGGQIGQYL. The CDR3 coding sequence is TGTGCCAGGAATTCCACCTTAGACCGGGGAGGCCAGATAGGGCAGTATCTT.

Remarks on this clonotype: Mismatch with germline at one junction end may stem from a read error. The chain recombines TRBV13 with TRBJ1-1, with D possibly matching TRBD1 (6 bases). The germline gives CDR1 PRHDT, CDR2 FYEKMQ (reference sequence). The CDR3 is 17 amino acids. In DNA form, the CDR3 reads TGTGCCAGCATCTTAGGAGGGTTTGGTATTGGGGACACTGAAGCTTTATTT. Residues: CASILGGFGIGDTEALF.